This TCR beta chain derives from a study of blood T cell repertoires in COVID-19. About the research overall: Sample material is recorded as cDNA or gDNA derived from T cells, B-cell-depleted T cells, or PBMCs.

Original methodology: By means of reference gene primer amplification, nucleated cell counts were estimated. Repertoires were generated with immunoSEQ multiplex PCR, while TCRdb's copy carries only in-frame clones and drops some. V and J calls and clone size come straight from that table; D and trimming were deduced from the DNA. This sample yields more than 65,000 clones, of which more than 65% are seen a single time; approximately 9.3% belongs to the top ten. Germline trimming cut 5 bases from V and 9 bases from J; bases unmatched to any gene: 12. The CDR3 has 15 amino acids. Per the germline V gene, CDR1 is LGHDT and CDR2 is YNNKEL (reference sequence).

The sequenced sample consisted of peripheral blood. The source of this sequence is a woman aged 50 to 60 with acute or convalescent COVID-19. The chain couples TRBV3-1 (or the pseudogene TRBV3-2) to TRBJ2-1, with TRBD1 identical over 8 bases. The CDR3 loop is CASSSGLGTGSEQFF. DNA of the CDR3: TGTGCCAGCAGCTCAGGGTTAGGGACAGGTAGTGAGCAGTTCTTC.